Listed below are T cell receptor beta chains from one sample, sequenced in a study of blood T cell repertoires in COVID-19. Using immunoSEQ multiplex PCR, the repertoire was profiled, and TCRdb retains in-frame clones only, with some absent. This table holds 50,000 to 70,000 clones, more than 80% found once. The specimen was peripheral blood. These receptors were collected from a woman of 80 years or more with active COVID-19. The CDR3 runs from the conserved cysteine through the conserved F or W. The D gene is left open where the match is weak. The listing skips clone size in some rows; elsewhere it reads once, few, many or a size class.

size: NA
J: TRBJ2-2
V: TRBV4-2
D: TRBD2
CDR3: CASSQDSLGPGTRFF
DNA: TGTGCCAGCAGCCAAGATTCTCTTGGCCCCGGGACTAGGTTTTTT

size: few
J: TRBJ1-3
V: TRBV28
D: NA
CDR3: CASSRGQTLLSGNTIYF
DNA: TGTGCCAGCAGTCGTGGACAAACTCTCCTCTCTGGAAACACCATATATTTT

size: NA
J: TRBJ2-3
V: TRBV10-3
D: TRBD2
CDR3: CAIRTSGGSDTQYF
DNA: TGTGCCATCAGGACTAGCGGGGGTTCAGATACGCAGTATTTT

size: NA
J: TRBJ2-3
V: TRBV5-1
D: TRBD1
CDR3: CASSQGQGGTDTQYF
DNA: TGCGCCAGCAGCCAGGGACAGGGGGGCACAGATACGCAGTATTTT

size: NA
J: TRBJ2-7
V: TRBV11-2
D: NA
CDR3: CASSRMGALHPYEQYF
DNA: TGTGCCAGCAGCCGAATGGGAGCCCTTCACCCCTACGAGCAGTACTTC

size: NA
J: TRBJ2-2
V: TRBV11-2
D: NA
CDR3: CASSFSGFSTGELFF
DNA: TGTGCCAGCAGCTTTTCCGGGTTCTCCACCGGGGAGCTGTTTTTT

size: NA
J: TRBJ2-2
V: TRBV27
D: NA
CDR3: CASSFSLTGELFF
DNA: TGTGCCAGCAGTTTTAGTCTCACCGGGGAGCTGTTTTTT

size: NA
J: TRBJ1-4
V: TRBV4-1
D: TRBD1
CDR3: CASSESGQGDEKLFF
DNA: TGCGCCAGCAGCGAAAGCGGACAGGGGGATGAAAAACTGTTTTTT

size: NA
J: TRBJ2-7
V: TRBV7-9
D: NA
CDR3: CASSLGYYGEQYF
DNA: TGTGCCAGCAGCTTAGGCTATTATGGCGAGCAGTACTTC

size: NA
J: TRBJ2-2
V: TRBV4-1
D: NA
CDR3: CASSQPGAGELFF
DNA: TGCGCCAGCAGCCAACCTGGAGCCGGGGAGCTGTTTTTT

size: NA
J: TRBJ2-1
V: TRBV11-2
D: TRBD2
CDR3: CASSYLAGGYNEQFF
DNA: TGTGCCAGCAGCTATCTAGCGGGAGGTTACAATGAGCAGTTCTTC

size: once
J: TRBJ2-7
V: TRBV10-2
D: NA
CDR3: CASSEGAKGWQYF
DNA: TGCGCCAGCAGTGAAGGGGCGAAGGGGTGGCAGTACTTC

size: NA
J: TRBJ2-1
V: TRBV4-2
D: TRBD2
CDR3: CASSQHTSGGGNEQFF
DNA: TGTGCCAGCAGCCAACATACTAGCGGGGGGGGCAATGAGCAGTTCTTC

size: NA
J: TRBJ1-2
V: TRBV28
D: NA
CDR3: CASTSLRYGYTF
DNA: TGTGCCAGCACATCCCTCAGATATGGCTACACCTTC

size: NA
J: TRBJ2-3
V: TRBV5-4
D: NA
CDR3: CASSAAGRWKDTQYF
DNA: TGTGCCAGCAGCGCCGCGGGACGGTGGAAGGATACGCAGTATTTT

size: NA
J: TRBJ1-2
V: TRBV29-1
D: NA
CDR3: CSVGQGHADGYTF
DNA: TGCAGCGTTGGGCAGGGACACGCAGATGGCTACACCTTC